What follows are 28 T cell receptor beta chains derived from one specimen sequenced in a study of blood T cell repertoires in COVID-19 (dated by TCRdb to between 2020 and 2021). The library was built by means of the immunoSEQ multiplex PCR assay. Here the immuneACCESS table is served through TCRdb, limited to in-frame sequences with V and J called. Missing clones are a known gap in these copies; in checked studies unresolved V genes cover under half, and the rest lacks a known reason. This sample lists about 140,000 clones; roughly 88% were detected once. The ten largest clones take up approximately 1.5% of the sample. The specimen was peripheral blood. All receptors derive from a woman aged 45-65 years with acute or convalescent COVID-19.

J is TRBJ1-1 and V is TRBV6-2 or TRBV6-3; maybe TRBD1 (5 bases). Germline V lookup: CDR1 MNHEY, CDR2 SVGEGT. V was shortened by 4 bases and J by 4 bases, with 10 bases between the two germline ends. The CDR3 totals 13 residues. CDR3 residues: CASSLGGSTEAFF. CDR3 coding DNA: TGTGCCAGCAGTTTGGGGGGGAGCACTGAAGCTTTCTTT.

The chain employs TRBV11-3 and TRBJ2-1; 7 bases align to TRBD2. The CDR3 is 15 residues long. V shed 5 bases, J shed 2 bases, and the junction held 6 bases outside the gene matches. CDR1 and CDR2 from the germline V gene are SGHNT and YENEEA. The CDR3 DNA reads TGTGCCAGCAGCCCTGGGAGGGGTACCTACAATGAGCAGTTCTTC. Translation: CASSPGRGTYNEQFF. Using reference TRBV11-3 and TRBJ2-1 for the parts outside the CDR3, the full variable domain is EAGVVQSPRYKIIEKKQPVAFWCNPISGHNTLYWYLQNLGQGPELLIRYENEEAVDDSQLPKDRFSAERLKGVDSTLKIQPAELGDSAVYLCASSPGRGTYNEQFFGPGTRLTVL.

V and J are TRBV30 and TRBJ2-1; 7 nucleotides match TRBD2. This CDR3 comprises 13 residues. Germline lookup yields CDR1 GTSNPN and CDR2 SVGIG (reference sequence). The junction had 3 bases not matched to a gene; V was cut back by 1 base and J by 6 bases. The CDR3 region has the DNA TGTGCCTGGAGTGGACTAGCTTCCAATGAGCAGTTCTTC. Its protein product is CAWSGLASNEQFF.

The rearrangement links TRBV24-1 to TRBJ2-1; D possibly corresponds to TRBD1 (6 bases). CDR3 size: 16 residues. Trimming removed 4 bases at V and 5 bases at J, with 17 bases between. The germline V gene has CDR1 KGHDR and CDR2 SFDVKD. The CDR3 DNA reads as TGTGCCACCAGTGACCCCGCCCAGACAGGAGACAATGAGCAGTTCTTC. Its translation: CATSDPAQTGDNEQFF.

The gene calls are TRBV19 and TRBJ1-3; weak D call: TRBD1 (5 bases). Germline values: CDR1 LNHDA, CDR2 SQIVND (reference sequence). This CDR3 spans 14 amino acids. V lost 9 bases, J lost 5 bases, and 17 bases lay in between. CDR3 loop: CASRETARRNTIYF. In nucleotides, the CDR3 is TGTGCCAGCAGAGAGACAGCCAGACGAAACACCATATATTTT. Combining the CDR3 with reference TRBV19 and TRBJ1-3 gives the whole variable domain DGGITQSPKYLFRKEGQNVTLSCEQNLNHDAMYWYRQDPGQGLRLIYYSQIVNDFQKGDIAEGYSVSREKKESFPLTVTSAQKNPTAFYLCASRETARRNTIYFGEGSWLTVV.

CDR3 amino acids: CATSDSRDRVREQYF. CDR3 bases: TGTGCCACCAGTGATTCCCGGGACAGGGTTCGCGAGCAGTACTTC. This rearrangement joins TRBV24-1 to TRBJ2-7; 9 bases match TRBD1. CDR1 is KGHDR and CDR2 is SFDVKD in the germline V gene. CDR3 length equals 15 residues. Trimming removed 2 bases from V and 6 bases from J; junction bases left unmatched: 7.

This chain connects TRBV4-1 to TRBJ2-2; D is possibly TRBD2 (5 bases). The CDR3 has 18 amino acids. V gave up 1 base and J gave up 1 base, with 16 bases separating them. From germline, CDR1 is MGHRA and CDR2 YSYEKL. CDR3 protein: CASSQVAAGLMNTGELFF. CDR3 coding DNA: TGCGCCAGCAGCCAAGTAGCCGCGGGCCTAATGAACACCGGGGAGCTGTTTTTT.

The chain is built from TRBV10-1 and TRBJ2-1, with D tentatively TRBD1 (5 bases). CDR1 and CDR2 (germline): WNHNN, SYGVQD (reference sequence). V was shortened by 4 bases and J by 6 bases, with 28 bases between the two germline ends. This CDR3 region has 19 residues. The CDR3: CASSGGAKGEKIGSNEQFF. CDR3 coding DNA: TGCGCCAGCAGTGGTGGGGCTAAAGGGGAAAAGATAGGAAGCAATGAGCAGTTCTTC.

CDR3 amino acids: CASSFTTGYRNTIYF. In DNA form, the CDR3 reads TGTGCCAGCAGCTTCACAACAGGGTATAGGAACACCATATATTTT. The chain is built from TRBV11-3 and TRBJ1-3; possibly TRBD1 for D (6 bases). The CDR3 length is 15 residues. V was trimmed by 3 bases and J by 7 bases, leaving 16 bases between them. Germline V lookup: CDR1 SGHNT, CDR2 YENEEA.

The chain carries TRBV7-2 and TRBJ1-4; 7 bases align to TRBD1. Germline CDR1 is SGHTA and CDR2 is FQGNSA. V lost 2 bases and J lost 0; bases outside the gene matches: 6. This CDR3 region has 17 residues. In DNA form, the CDR3 reads TGTGCCAGCAGCTTACGGGGACAGATAGCAACTAATGAAAAACTGTTTTTT. Its translation is CASSLRGQIATNEKLFF.

The V call is TRBV6-2 or TRBV6-3, the J call TRBJ2-3, with TRBD1 as a possible D gene (5 bases). The length of the CDR3 is 15 residues. The V and J ends lost 5 bases and 0 bases respectively, with 12 bases between them. CDR1 and CDR2 (germline): MNHEY, SVGEGT. In DNA form, the CDR3 reads TGTGCCAGCAGTGACACGACAGAAAGCACAGATACGCAGTATTTT. It yields the protein CASSDTTESTDTQYF.

The chain couples TRBV19 to TRBJ1-3; D is uncertain. Germline-derived CDR1 and CDR2 are LNHDA and SQIVND (reference sequence). The CDR3 is 16 residues long. Between the trimmed V and J ends, which lost 0 bases and 0 bases, there was a span of 9 bases. The CDR3 sequence: CASSIDLNSSGNTIYF. In DNA form, the CDR3 reads TGTGCCAGTAGTATAGATCTAAACAGCTCTGGAAACACCATATATTTT.

The chain combines TRBV18 with TRBJ2-1; D not certain. Germline CDR1 is KGHSH and CDR2 is LQKENI. The CDR3 is 12 amino acids. Trimming left V 6 bases short and J 7 bases short, with 10 bases between. The CDR3 nucleotides read TGTGCCAGCTCCCAAGATCGGAATGAGCAGTTCTTC. Its protein is CASSQDRNEQFF.

This chain links TRBV2 with TRBJ1-2; 7 bases are shared with TRBD1. CDR3 length equals 14 residues. Trimming took 3 bases from V and 1 from J; bases not matched to a gene: 2. Germline CDR1 reads SNHLY; CDR2 reads FYNNEI. For the CDR3, the DNA is TGTGCCAGCAGTGAGGACAGGTTTAACTATGGCTACACCTTC. It specifies CASSEDRFNYGYTF. The complete variable domain, with remaining parts taken from reference TRBV2 and TRBJ1-2, reads EPEVTQTPSHQVTQMGQEVILRCVPISNHLYFYWYRQILGQKVEFLVSFYNNEISEKSEIFDDQFSVERPDGSNFTLKIRSTKLEDSAMYFCASSEDRFNYGYTFGSGTRLTVV.

This clone has just a few counts. V usage is TRBV27 and J usage is TRBJ1-2; D is undetermined. This CDR3 has 13 amino acids. The germline V gene encodes CDR1 MNHEY and CDR2 SMNVEV (reference sequence). V was trimmed by 3 bases and J by 4 bases, leaving 9 bases between them. The CDR3: CASSLNSIYGYTF. CDR3 DNA sequence: TGTGCCAGCAGTTTGAACAGTATCTATGGCTACACCTTC.

The J gene is TRBJ2-1, the V gene TRBV18; 9 bases line up with TRBD1. Germline loops: CDR1 KGHSH, CDR2 LQKENI. CDR3 length: 15 residues. After removal of 0 bases from V and 3 bases from J, the junction contained 0 bases not matched to a gene. The CDR3 DNA is TGTGCCAGCTCACCACCGGACAGGGGCTACAATGAGCAGTTCTTC. Encoded protein: CASSPPDRGYNEQFF.

The chain carries TRBV28 and TRBJ2-5, with 11 positions matching TRBD2. V lost 3 bases and J lost 2; bases outside the gene matches: 8. CDR1 MDHEN and CDR2 SYDVKM come from the germline V gene. The CDR3 totals 17 residues. The CDR3 is CASSFDSGGAGQETQYF. Here the CDR3 DNA reads TGTGCCAGCAGTTTCGATAGCGGGGGGGCGGGACAAGAGACCCAGTACTTC.

The chain is built from TRBV19 and TRBJ2-5; the D gene is possibly TRBD1 (5 bases). In germline, CDR1 is LNHDA, CDR2 SQIVND (reference sequence). The length of the CDR3 is 13 residues. Trimming took off 3 bases at V and 5 bases at J, with 10 bases between the two ends. The CDR3 sequence: CASSIAGRETQYF. The CDR3 DNA reads TGTGCCAGTAGTATCGCAGGGCGGGAGACCCAGTACTTC.

The J gene is TRBJ2-2, the V gene TRBV7-3, with D hard to call. The CDR3 loop spans 14 amino acids. V dropped 6 bases and J dropped 2 bases, with 10 bases sitting between them. Per germline, CDR1 SGHTA and CDR2 FQGTGA. The CDR3 region is CASRNSINTGELFF. CDR3 coding DNA: TGTGCCAGCAGGAACAGTATCAACACCGGGGAGCTGTTTTTT.

The V gene is TRBV5-1, the J gene TRBJ2-7; D unclear. CDR3 length equals 13 residues. Germline assignment: CDR1 SGHRS and CDR2 YFSETQ. Trimming left V 0 bases short and J 4 bases short, with 8 bases between. As DNA, the CDR3 is TGCGCCAGCAGCTTGGTGCAGGAATACGAGCAGTACTTC. It is translated as CASSLVQEYEQYF.

This chain's CDR3 is CASSHPGPWELFF. DNA for the CDR3: TGCGCCAGCAGCCACCCAGGGCCTTGGGAACTGTTTTTT. The V and J genes are TRBV4-1 and TRBJ1-4; TRBD1 might be the D (5 bases). This CDR3 contains 13 residues. V lost 3 bases, J lost 12 bases, and 14 bases lay in between. Germline CDR1 reads MGHRA; CDR2 reads YSYEKL.

The chain carries TRBV11-2 and TRBJ2-4; 7 positions agree with TRBD2. The CDR3 consists of 17 residues. The trim removed 5 bases at V and 1 base at J, leaving 11 bases unmatched. Germline loops: CDR1 SGHAT, CDR2 FQNNGV. The DNA of the CDR3 is TGTGCCAGCAGCCTAATGGCGGGAGATGGGGCCAAAAACATTCAGTACTTC. This codes for CASSLMAGDGAKNIQYF.

The chain recombines TRBV18 with TRBJ2-3; D unclear. The CDR3 contains 16 residues. Deletions cut 0 bases from V and 0 bases from J, with 10 bases between. Germline lookup yields CDR1 KGHSH and CDR2 LQKENI. CDR3 coding DNA: TGTGCCAGCTCACCACCTACCATTACTAGCACAGATACGCAGTATTTT. As protein: CASSPPTITSTDTQYF. Full variable domain (rest looked up from reference TRBV18 and TRBJ2-3): NAGVMQNPRHLVRRRGQEARLRCSPMKGHSHVYWYRQLPEEGLKFMVYLQKENIIDESGMPKERFSAEFPKEGPSILRIQQVVRGDSAAYFCASSPPTITSTDTQYFGPGTRLTVL.

This rearrangement joins TRBV7-8 to TRBJ1-3, with 7 nucleotides matching TRBD1. Germline V lookup: CDR1 SGHVS, CDR2 FQNEAQ. CDR3 length equals 17 residues. After removal of 2 bases from V and 0 bases from J, the junction contained 7 bases not matched to a gene. The CDR3 region has the DNA TGTGCCAGCAGCTTACGGGAAGGACAGGCCTCTGGAAACACCATATATTTT. As protein: CASSLREGQASGNTIYF.

This chain links TRBV6-5 with TRBJ2-7, with D possibly TRBD1 on 6 matching bases. V dropped 0 bases and J dropped 1 base, with 10 bases sitting between them. The CDR3 is 15 amino acids. CDR1 is MNHEY and CDR2 is SVGAGI in the germline V gene. The CDR3 sequence: CASSYSLDRSYEQYF. The CDR3, as DNA: TGTGCCAGCAGTTACTCATTGGACAGATCCTACGAGCAGTACTTC.

CDR3 in DNA: TGTGCCAGCAGCTTAGCTGGACAGGACAATCAGCCCCAGCATTTT. This gives the protein CASSLAGQDNQPQHF. The chain carries TRBV7-9 and TRBJ1-5; 7 bases agree with TRBD1. The V segment lost 0 bases and the J segment 3 bases; nucleotides outside the gene matches: 2. The germline V gene encodes CDR1 SEHNR and CDR2 FQNEAQ (reference sequence). The CDR3 runs 15 residues.

CDR3 in DNA: TGTGCCAGCAGCCAGAACGCGGACAGGGAATATGGCTACACCTTC. Its translation is CASSQNADREYGYTF. V and J are TRBV3-1 (or the pseudogene TRBV3-2) and TRBJ1-2; the match to TRBD1 covers 8 bases. The CDR3 sequence is 15 residues long. CDR1 is LGHDT, CDR2 YNNKEL, per germline (reference sequence). V trimming: 3 bases; J trimming: 5 bases; junction bases outside the gene matches: 8.

The chain carries TRBV5-1 and TRBJ2-1; the match to TRBD2 covers 12 bases. The junction had 4 bases not matched to a gene; V was cut back by 0 bases and J by 9 bases. The CDR3 covers 15 residues. Germline loops: CDR1 SGHRS, CDR2 YFSETQ. The CDR3 DNA reads as TGCGCCAGCAGCTTGGCTAGCGGGGGGGCCGTTGAGCAGTTCTTC. Its protein is CASSLASGGAVEQFF.